The sequence of this T cell receptor (beta chain) was determined in a study of T cell repertoires in ileal Crohn's disease. The study, taken as a whole, reports: Mucosal expansions were suggested to be mainly CD8 T cells. Endoscopic recurrence occurred in every patient whose clonality exceeded 26.8%.

This clone was seen more than once but under ten times. The antigen is undetermined. Per sample, roughly 470 nanograms of biopsy DNA were TCRB immunosequenced. Libraries were prepared by immunoSEQ multiplex PCR; TCRdb keeps only in-frame clonotypes and omits some of them. The data show about 13,000 clones, more than 65% seen once. The CDR3 sequence is 15 residues long. V was pared by 0 bases and J by 3 bases, with 11 bases between. Germline V gives CDR1 SGHRS, CDR2 YFSETQ. Time point specified: neoterminal ileum biopsy at postoperative endoscopy, about 6 months after surgery. Eligibility required adulthood, ileal or ileocolonic Crohn's disease and indicated ileocolonic resection.

The rearrangement joins TRBV5-1 to TRBJ2-3; D may be TRBD1 (6 bases). The sequence was obtained from an adult with Crohn's disease. The sequencing sample was made of ileal tissue. CDR3 loop: CASSLAGQGTDTQYF. Here the CDR3 DNA reads TGCGCCAGCAGCTTGGCCGGGCAGGGGACAGATACGCAGTATTTT.